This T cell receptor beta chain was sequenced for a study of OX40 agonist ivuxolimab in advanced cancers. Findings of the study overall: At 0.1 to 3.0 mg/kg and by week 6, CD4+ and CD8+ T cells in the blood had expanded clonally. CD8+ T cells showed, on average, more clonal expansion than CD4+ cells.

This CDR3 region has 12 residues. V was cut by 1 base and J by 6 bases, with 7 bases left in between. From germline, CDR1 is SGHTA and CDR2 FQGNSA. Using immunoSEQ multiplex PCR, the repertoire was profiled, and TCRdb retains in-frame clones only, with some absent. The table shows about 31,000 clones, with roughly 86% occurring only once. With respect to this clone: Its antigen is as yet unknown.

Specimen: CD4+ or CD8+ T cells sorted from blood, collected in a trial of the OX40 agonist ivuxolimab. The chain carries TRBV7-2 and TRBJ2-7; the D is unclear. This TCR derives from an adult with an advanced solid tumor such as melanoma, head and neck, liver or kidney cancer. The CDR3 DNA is TGTGCCAGCAGCTTAGGGGTTTCCGAGCAGTACTTC. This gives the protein CASSLGVSEQYF. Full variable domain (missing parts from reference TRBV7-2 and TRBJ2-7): GAGVSQSPSNKVTEKGKDVELRCDPISGHTALYWYRQSLGQGLEFLIYFQGNSAPDKSGLPSDRFSAERTGGSVSTLTIQRTQQEDSAVYLCASSLGVSEQYFGPGTRLTVT.